A selection of T cell receptor beta chains follows, all from one sample in a study of T-cell memory formation after mild COVID-19. TCRdb recomputed calls from the 5' RACE reads with MiXCR, one row per CDR3 protein. The sample shows approximately 480,000 distinct CDR3 sequences, about 18% of them seen only once. The sample comprised PBMCs or a T cell subset sorted from them (not recorded which). The receptors come from an adult woman who had mild COVID-19 (a few samples of this study predate the infection). Cell type and time point are not known. Each CDR3 is given with its conserved first and last residue. D genes are given only for firm matches. Clone size is shown for a subset of rows, as once, few, many or a class of expanded clone.

j_call,v_call,d_call,clone_size,cdr3_aa,cdr3_nt
TRBJ2-7,TRBV6-2/TRBV6-3,.,.,CASSYGGITYEQYF,TGTGCCAGCAGTTACGGAGGGATTACCTACGAGCAGTACTTC
TRBJ2-7,TRBV24-1,TRBD1,.,CATSDPRDSPYEQYF,TGTGCCACCAGTGACCCCCGGGACAGCCCCTACGAGCAGTACTTC
TRBJ2-7,TRBV12-3/TRBV12-4,.,.,CASSPRATYEQYF,TGTGCCAGCAGTCCTCGAGCTACCTACGAGCAGTACTTC
TRBJ2-1,TRBV7-6,.,.,CASSAGFHEQFF,TGTGCCAGCAGCGCCGGGTTCCATGAGCAGTTCTTC
TRBJ1-1,TRBV9,.,few,CASSGPLNTEAFF,TGTGCCAGCAGCGGACCGTTGAACACTGAAGCTTTCTTT
TRBJ1-5,TRBV19,.,.,CASSVGRISNQPQHF,TGTGCCAGTAGTGTTGGCAGGATTAGCAATCAGCCCCAGCATTTT
TRBJ2-4,TRBV5-1,TRBD2,.,CASSLSGGSTKNIQYF,TGCGCCAGCAGCTTGTCGGGGGGTTCTACCAAAAACATTCAGTACTTC
TRBJ2-2,TRBV2,TRBD1,few,CASRWTGTVTGELFF,TGTGCCAGCAGGTGGACAGGGACTGTGACCGGGGAGCTGTTTTTT
TRBJ2-7,TRBV7-9,.,few,CASSLKRSYEQYF,TGTGCCAGCAGCCTCAAGAGGAGTTACGAGCAGTACTTC
TRBJ2-5,TRBV4-2,.,few,CASSQGQMETQYF,TGTGCCAGCAGCCAAGGGCAGATGGAGACCCAGTACTTC
TRBJ2-7,TRBV14,.,.,CASSQVSGVLYEQYF,TGTGCCAGCAGCCAAGTTTCAGGGGTACTCTACGAGCAGTACTTC
TRBJ1-3,TRBV6-2/TRBV6-3,TRBD1,.,CASGQGGKAGNTIYF,TGTGCCAGCGGACAGGGTGGTAAAGCTGGAAACACCATATATTTT
TRBJ1-5,TRBV2,.,.,CASSDGIAGQPQHF,TGTGCCAGCAGTGACGGTATAGCGGGTCAGCCCCAGCATTTT
TRBJ2-2,TRBV7-9,TRBD1,few,CASARGPYTGELFF,TGTGCCAGCGCAAGGGGGCCCTACACCGGGGAGCTGTTTTTT
TRBJ2-3,TRBV30,.,.,CAWSIILGYTFTDTQYF,TGTGCCTGGTCCATTATTTTGGGGTATACTTTCACAGATACGCAGTATTTT
TRBJ2-1,TRBV6-1,.,.,CASRQQSNEQFF,TGTGCCAGCAGGCAACAGTCCAATGAGCAGTTCTTC
TRBJ2-1,TRBV29-1,TRBD2,.,CSATSPLGLARSSYNEQFF,TGCAGCGCCACCTCCCCCCTGGGACTAGCGCGGAGCTCCTACAATGAGCAGTTCTTC
TRBJ2-1,TRBV20-1,TRBD2,few,CSAAGSGGFGEQFF,TGCAGTGCTGCCGGGAGCGGGGGCTTCGGTGAGCAGTTCTTC
TRBJ2-3,TRBV11-2,TRBD2,few,CASSLKLGTSRTDTQYF,TGTGCCAGCAGCTTAAAGTTAGGGACTAGCCGCACAGATACGCAGTATTTT
TRBJ1-3,TRBV12-3/TRBV12-4,.,few,CASSSNTAGNTIYF,TGTGCCAGCAGCTCCAACACGGCTGGAAACACCATATATTTT
TRBJ2-1,TRBV7-6,TRBD2,few,CASTQGPSGVDNEQFF,TGTGCCAGCACCCAGGGGCCTAGCGGGGTAGATAATGAGCAGTTCTTC
TRBJ2-7,TRBV28,.,many,CASTPGGRSYEQYF,TGTGCCAGCACCCCCGGGGGACGGTCCTACGAGCAGTACTTC
TRBJ2-3,TRBV20-1,TRBD1,.,CSAITGADTQYF,TGCAGTGCTATAACAGGGGCAGATACGCAGTATTTT
TRBJ2-7,TRBV13,TRBD2,few,CASILAGTSVSHLYF,TGTGCCAGCATCCTCGCCGGGACTAGCGTATCCCACCTGTACTTC
TRBJ2-2,TRBV20-1,.,few,CSARLAATGELFF,TGCAGTGCTAGGCTAGCAGCCACCGGGGAGCTGTTTTTT
TRBJ2-7,TRBV5-1,.,.,CASSQAEGLRHEQYF,TGCGCCAGCAGCCAGGCTGAAGGGCTGAGGCACGAGCAGTACTTC
TRBJ1-1,TRBV30,TRBD1,.,CAWSGHRGRAFF,TGTGCCTGGAGTGGACACAGGGGGCGAGCTTTCTTT
TRBJ2-7,TRBV27,TRBD2,few,CASSLAGTSGSSYEQYF,TGTGCCAGCAGTTTGGCCGGGACTAGCGGGAGCTCCTACGAGCAGTACTTC
TRBJ2-1,TRBV2,TRBD2,.,CASSGQRGGQNEQFF,TGTGCCAGCAGTGGTCAGCGGGGGGGCCAGAATGAGCAGTTCTTC
TRBJ2-7,TRBV7-9,.,.,CASSTPGRPSYEQYF,TGTGCCAGCAGCACCCCCGGCAGGCCTTCCTACGAGCAGTACTTC
TRBJ2-2,TRBV7-6,TRBD1,few,CASSGTGGVTGELFF,TGTGCCAGCAGCGGGACAGGGGGGGTGACCGGGGAGCTGTTTTTT
TRBJ2-7,TRBV18,.,.,CASSNRDKLYEQYF,TGTGCCAGCTCAAACCGGGACAAACTCTACGAGCAGTACTTC
TRBJ2-2,TRBV9,.,.,CASSTQGELFF,TGTGCCAGCAGCACGCAGGGAGAGCTGTTTTTT
TRBJ2-3,TRBV29-1,.,many,CSVEAYRAVNTQYF,TGCAGCGTAGAGGCCTACAGGGCGGTAAATACGCAGTATTTT
TRBJ2-2,TRBV7-8,.,few,CASSSGRGQPGELFF,TGTGCCAGCAGCTCCGGGCGGGGACAACCCGGGGAGCTGTTTTTT
TRBJ1-2,TRBV5-1,.,.,CASSPADEGGGYTF,TGCGCCAGCAGCCCAGCAGATGAGGGAGGCGGCTACACCTTC
TRBJ2-7,TRBV12-3/TRBV12-4,TRBD1,few,CASSRGQVRSYEQYF,TGTGCCAGCAGTCGTGGACAGGTCCGATCCTACGAGCAGTACTTC
TRBJ2-3,TRBV24-1,TRBD2,.,CATSALAGQGDTQYF,TGTGCCACCAGTGCTCTAGCGGGGCAGGGTGATACGCAGTATTTT
TRBJ1-2,TRBV5-6,.,few,CASSFGSGYGYTF,TGTGCCAGCAGCTTCGGGAGTGGCTATGGCTACACCTTC
TRBJ2-2,TRBV11-3,TRBD2,.,CASSSQWGGENTGELFF,TGTGCCAGCAGCTCCCAGTGGGGAGGGGAAAACACCGGGGAGCTGTTTTTT
TRBJ1-1,TRBV12-3/TRBV12-4,TRBD1,.,CASSPAGGNTEAFF,TGTGCCAGCAGTCCGGCAGGGGGGAACACTGAAGCTTTCTTT
TRBJ1-1,TRBV7-9,.,.,CASMDLRTEAFF,TGTGCCAGCATGGATTTGCGCACTGAAGCTTTCTTT
TRBJ1-1,TRBV9,.,once,CASSGGWNTEAFF,TGTGCCAGCAGCGGGGGGTGGAACACTGAAGCTTTCTTT
TRBJ2-3,TRBV5-1,TRBD2,many,CASSRGTSGLTDTQYF,TGCGCCAGCAGCAGGGGGACTAGCGGTCTCACAGATACGCAGTATTTT
TRBJ1-5,TRBV6-6,TRBD1,few,CASSYSGQNQPQHF,TGTGCCAGCAGTTACTCGGGACAGAATCAGCCCCAGCATTTT
TRBJ1-1,TRBV12-3/TRBV12-4,.,.,CASRIGNTEAFF,TGTGCCAGCAGGATAGGGAACACTGAAGCTTTCTTT
TRBJ1-2,TRBV9,.,.,CASSVFQGNYGYTF,TGTGCCAGCAGCGTATTTCAGGGGAACTATGGCTACACCTTC
TRBJ1-1,TRBV20-1,.,few,CSARGEGRPFYEAFF,TGCAGTGCTAGAGGTGAAGGTCGGCCCTTCTACGAAGCTTTCTTT
TRBJ1-2,TRBV29-1,.,.,CSVEDPRGEGGYTF,TGCAGCGTTGAAGATCCGAGGGGGGAAGGTGGCTACACCTTC
TRBJ1-1,TRBV7-2,TRBD1,.,CASSTRPGGLNTEAFF,TGTGCCAGCAGCACCCGCCCAGGGGGCCTGAACACTGAAGCTTTCTTT